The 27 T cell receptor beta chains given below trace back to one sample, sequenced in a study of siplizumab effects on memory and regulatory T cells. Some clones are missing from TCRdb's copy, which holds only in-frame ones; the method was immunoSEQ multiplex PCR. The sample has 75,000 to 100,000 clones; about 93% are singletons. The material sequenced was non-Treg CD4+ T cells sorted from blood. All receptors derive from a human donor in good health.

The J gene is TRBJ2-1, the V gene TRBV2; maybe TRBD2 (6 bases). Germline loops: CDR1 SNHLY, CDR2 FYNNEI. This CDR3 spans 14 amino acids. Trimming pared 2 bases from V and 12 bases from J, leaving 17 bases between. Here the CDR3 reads CASSESGQGLRQFF. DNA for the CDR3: TGTGCCAGCAGTGAATCCGGGCAGGGACTTCGGCAGTTCTTC.

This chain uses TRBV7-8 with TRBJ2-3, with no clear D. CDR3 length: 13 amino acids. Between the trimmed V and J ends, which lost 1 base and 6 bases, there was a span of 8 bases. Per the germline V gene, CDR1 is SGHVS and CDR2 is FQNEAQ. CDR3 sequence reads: CASSLDLSDTQYF. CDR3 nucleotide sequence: TGTGCCAGCAGCTTAGACTTATCGGATACGCAGTATTTT.

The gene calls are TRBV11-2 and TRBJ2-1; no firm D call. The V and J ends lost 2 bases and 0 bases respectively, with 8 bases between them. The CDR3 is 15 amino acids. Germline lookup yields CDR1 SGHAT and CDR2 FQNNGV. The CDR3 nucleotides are TGTGCCAGCAGCTTATCTCACAACTCCTACAATGAGCAGTTCTTC. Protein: CASSLSHNSYNEQFF.

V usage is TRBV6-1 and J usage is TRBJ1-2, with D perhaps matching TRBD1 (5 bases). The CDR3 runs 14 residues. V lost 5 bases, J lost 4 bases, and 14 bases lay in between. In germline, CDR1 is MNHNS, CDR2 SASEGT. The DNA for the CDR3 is TGTGCCAGCAGTCCCAAGACAGATGGCTATGGCTACACCTTC. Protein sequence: CASSPKTDGYGYTF.

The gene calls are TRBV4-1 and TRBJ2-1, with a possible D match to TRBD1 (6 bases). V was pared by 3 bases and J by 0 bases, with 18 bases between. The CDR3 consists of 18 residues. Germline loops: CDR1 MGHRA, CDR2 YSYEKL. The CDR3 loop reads CASSQPIQRQASYNEQFF. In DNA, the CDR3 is TGCGCCAGCAGCCAGCCTATTCAGCGACAGGCCTCCTACAATGAGCAGTTCTTC.

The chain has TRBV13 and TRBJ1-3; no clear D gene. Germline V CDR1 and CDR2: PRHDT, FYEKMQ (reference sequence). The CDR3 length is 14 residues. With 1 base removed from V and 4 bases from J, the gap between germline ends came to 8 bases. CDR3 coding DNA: TGTGCCAGCAGCTTAGAAGGTGTGGGAAACACCATATATTTT. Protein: CASSLEGVGNTIYF. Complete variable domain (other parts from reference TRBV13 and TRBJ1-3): AAGVIQSPRHLIKEKRETATLKCYPIPRHDTVYWYQQGPGQDPQFLISFYEKMQSDKGSIPDRFSAQQFSDYHSELNMSSLELGDSALYFCASSLEGVGNTIYFGEGSWLTVV.

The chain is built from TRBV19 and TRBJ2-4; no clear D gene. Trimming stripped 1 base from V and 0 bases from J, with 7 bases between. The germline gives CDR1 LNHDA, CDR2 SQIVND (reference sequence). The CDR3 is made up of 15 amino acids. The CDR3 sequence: CASSIAGLAKNIQYF. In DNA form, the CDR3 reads TGTGCCAGTAGTATAGCGGGCTTAGCCAAAAACATTCAGTACTTC.

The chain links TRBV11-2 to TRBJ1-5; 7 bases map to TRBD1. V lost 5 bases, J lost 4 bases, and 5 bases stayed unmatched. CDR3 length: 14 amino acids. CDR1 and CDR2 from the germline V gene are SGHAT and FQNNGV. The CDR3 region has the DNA TGTGCCAGCAGCCCGGGACAGCTAAATCAGCCCCAGCATTTT. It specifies CASSPGQLNQPQHF.

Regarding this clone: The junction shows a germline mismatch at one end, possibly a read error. The CDR3: CASSPLGALGAGELFF. As DNA, the CDR3 is TGTGCTAGCAGTCCCCTGGGGGCCTTGGGGGCCGGGGAGCTGTTTTTT. The chain employs TRBV7-7 and TRBJ2-2, with D tentatively TRBD1 (6 bases). Germline CDR1 and CDR2: SSHAT and FNYEAQ (reference sequence). The CDR3 length is 16 residues.

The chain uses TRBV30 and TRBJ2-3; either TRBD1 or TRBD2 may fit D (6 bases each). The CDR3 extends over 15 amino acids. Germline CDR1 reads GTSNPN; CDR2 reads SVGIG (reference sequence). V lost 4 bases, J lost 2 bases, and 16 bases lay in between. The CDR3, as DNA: TGTGCCTGGAACCGGGGGACATCCTACACAGATACGCAGTATTTT. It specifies CAWNRGTSYTDTQYF. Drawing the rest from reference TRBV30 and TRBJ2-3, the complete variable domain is SQTIHQWPATLVQPVGSPLSLECTVEGTSNPNLYWYRQAAGRGLQLLFYSVGIGQISSEVPQNLSASRPQDRQFILSSKKLLLSDSGFYLCAWNRGTSYTDTQYFGPGTRLTVL.

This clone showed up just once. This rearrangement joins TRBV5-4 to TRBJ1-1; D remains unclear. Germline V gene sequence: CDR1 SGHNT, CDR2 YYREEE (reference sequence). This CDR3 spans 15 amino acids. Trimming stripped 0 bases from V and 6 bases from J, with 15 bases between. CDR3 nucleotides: TGTGCCAGCAGCTTGGAGAAAGGGCCGAGGGCTGAAGCTTTCTTT. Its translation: CASSLEKGPRAEAFF.

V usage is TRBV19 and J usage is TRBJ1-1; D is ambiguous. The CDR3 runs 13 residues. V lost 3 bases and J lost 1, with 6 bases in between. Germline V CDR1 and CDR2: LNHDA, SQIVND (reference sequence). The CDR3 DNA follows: TGTGCCAGTAGTATGGTCTGGAACACTGAAGCTTTCTTT. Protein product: CASSMVWNTEAFF.

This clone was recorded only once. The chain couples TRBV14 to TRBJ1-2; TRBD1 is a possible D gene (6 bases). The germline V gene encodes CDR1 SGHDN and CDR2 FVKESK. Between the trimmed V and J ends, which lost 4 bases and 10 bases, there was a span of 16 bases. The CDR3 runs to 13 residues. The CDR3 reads CASSPGGRIIYTF. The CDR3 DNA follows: TGTGCCAGCAGCCCTGGGGGGCGGATAATCTACACCTTC.

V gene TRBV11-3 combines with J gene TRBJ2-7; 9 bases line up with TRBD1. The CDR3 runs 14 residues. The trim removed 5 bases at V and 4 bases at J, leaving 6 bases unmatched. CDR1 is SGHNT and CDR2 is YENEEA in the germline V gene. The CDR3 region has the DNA TGTGCCAGCAGCGTCCGGGACAGGGCGTACGAGCAGTACTTC. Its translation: CASSVRDRAYEQYF.

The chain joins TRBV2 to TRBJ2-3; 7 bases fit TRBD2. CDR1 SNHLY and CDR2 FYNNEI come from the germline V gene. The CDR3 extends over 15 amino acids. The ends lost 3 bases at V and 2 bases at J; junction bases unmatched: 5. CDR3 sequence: CASSDPGGFTDTQYF. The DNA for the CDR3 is TGTGCCAGCAGTGACCCCGGGGGGTTCACAGATACGCAGTATTTT.

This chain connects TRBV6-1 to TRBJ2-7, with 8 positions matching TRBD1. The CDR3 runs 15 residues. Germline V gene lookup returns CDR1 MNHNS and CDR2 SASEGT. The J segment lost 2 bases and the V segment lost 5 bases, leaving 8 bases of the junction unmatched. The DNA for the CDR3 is TGTGCCAGCAGTTTCGGACAGGGAAGGACCTACGAGCAGTACTTC. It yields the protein CASSFGQGRTYEQYF.

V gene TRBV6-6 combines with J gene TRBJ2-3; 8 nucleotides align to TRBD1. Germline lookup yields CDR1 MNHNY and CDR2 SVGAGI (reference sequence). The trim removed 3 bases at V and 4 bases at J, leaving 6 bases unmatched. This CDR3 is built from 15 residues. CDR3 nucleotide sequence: TGTGCCAGCAGTTATGAGACAGGGGTTGCAGATACGCAGTATTTT. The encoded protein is CASSYETGVADTQYF.

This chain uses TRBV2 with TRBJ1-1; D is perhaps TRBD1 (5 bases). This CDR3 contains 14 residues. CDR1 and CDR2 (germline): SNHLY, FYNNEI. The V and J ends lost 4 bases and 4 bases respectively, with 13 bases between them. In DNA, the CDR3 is TGTGCCAGCAGTGTTGAGGGGAGGGTCACTGAAGCTTTCTTT. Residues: CASSVEGRVTEAFF.

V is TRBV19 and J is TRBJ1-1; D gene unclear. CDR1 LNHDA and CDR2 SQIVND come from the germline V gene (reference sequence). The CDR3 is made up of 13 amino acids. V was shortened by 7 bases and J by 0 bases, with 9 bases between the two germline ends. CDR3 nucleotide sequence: TGTGCCAGTAATGATGCTTTGAACACTGAAGCTTTCTTT. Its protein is CASNDALNTEAFF.

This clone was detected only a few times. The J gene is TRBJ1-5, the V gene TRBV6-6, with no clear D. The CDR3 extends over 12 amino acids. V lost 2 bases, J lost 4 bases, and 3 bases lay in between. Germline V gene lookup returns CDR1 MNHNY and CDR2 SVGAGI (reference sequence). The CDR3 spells CASSYENQPQHF. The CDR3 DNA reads TGTGCCAGCAGTTACGAGAATCAGCCCCAGCATTTT.

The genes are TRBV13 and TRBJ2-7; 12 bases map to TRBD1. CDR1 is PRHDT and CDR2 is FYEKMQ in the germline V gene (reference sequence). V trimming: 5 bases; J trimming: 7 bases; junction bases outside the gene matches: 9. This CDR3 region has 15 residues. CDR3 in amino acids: CASSPRDRGPWEQYF. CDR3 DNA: TGTGCCAGCAGCCCCCGGGACAGGGGGCCGTGGGAGCAGTACTTC.

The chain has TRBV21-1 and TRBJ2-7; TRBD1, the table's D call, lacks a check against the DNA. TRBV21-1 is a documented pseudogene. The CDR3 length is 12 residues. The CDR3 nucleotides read TGTGCCAGCAGCAGAACAGCCTACGAGCAGTACTTC. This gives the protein CASSRTAYEQYF.

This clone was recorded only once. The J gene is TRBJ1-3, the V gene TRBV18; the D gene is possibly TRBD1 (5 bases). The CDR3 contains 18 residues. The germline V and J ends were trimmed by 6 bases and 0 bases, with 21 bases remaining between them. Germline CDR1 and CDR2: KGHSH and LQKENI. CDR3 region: CASSPRLNPDNSGNTIYF. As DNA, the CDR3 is TGTGCCAGCTCGCCGCGACTCAATCCGGACAACTCTGGAAACACCATATATTTT.

The chain's CDR3 is CASSQYGGIGNTIYF. The CDR3 DNA sequence: TGCGCCAGCAGCCAATATGGCGGGATTGGAAACACCATATATTTT. This chain links TRBV4-1 with TRBJ1-3, with D unresolved. Trimming cost V 2 bases and J 3 bases, with 11 bases left between them. The CDR3 totals 15 residues. Germline V gene data show CDR1 as MGHRA and CDR2 as YSYEKL.

The CDR3 sequence: CASSFTVYNEQFF. In DNA form, the CDR3 reads TGTGCCAGCAGTTTCACAGTTTACAATGAGCAGTTCTTC. This sequence joins TRBV27 and TRBJ2-1; D gene unclear. This CDR3 region has 13 residues. The germline CDR1 and CDR2 sequences are MNHEY and SMNVEV (reference sequence). V dropped 3 bases and J dropped 4 bases, with 7 bases sitting between them.

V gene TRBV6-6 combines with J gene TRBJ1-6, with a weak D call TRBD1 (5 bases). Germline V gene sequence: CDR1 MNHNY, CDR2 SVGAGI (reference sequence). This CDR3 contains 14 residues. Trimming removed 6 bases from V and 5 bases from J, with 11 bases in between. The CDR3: CASRTWGNNSPLHF. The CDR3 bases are TGTGCCAGCAGAACGTGGGGGAATAATTCACCCCTCCACTTT.

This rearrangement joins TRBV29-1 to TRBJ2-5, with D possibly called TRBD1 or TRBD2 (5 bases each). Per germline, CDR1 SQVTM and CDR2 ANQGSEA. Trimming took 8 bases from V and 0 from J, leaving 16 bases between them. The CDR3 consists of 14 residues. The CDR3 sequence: CSSKTGTYQETQYF. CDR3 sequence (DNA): TGCAGCTCGAAGACCGGGACCTACCAAGAGACCCAGTACTTC.